The 9 T cell receptor beta chains given below trace back to one sample, sequenced in a study of metastatic and nonmetastatic thyroid tumors. TCRdb reprocessed the PCR reads via MiXCR. The table records around 35,000 clones, roughly 17% of them present only once. Not a single patient had been given any form of treatment at any point before undergoing thyroid surgery. Sequenced input: blood. These receptors were collected from a female donor with papillary thyroid cancer or a benign thyroid nodule (not recorded which). Some clones in this sample may be carry-over from other donors' samples.

The sample holds many counts of this clone. This chain joins TRBV6-1 and TRBJ1-5; 10 nucleotides match TRBD1. This CDR3 has 16 amino acids. Germline CDR1 reads MNHNS; CDR2 reads SASEGT. V lost 6 bases to trimming and J lost 2 bases; unmatched junction nucleotides: 7. CDR3 nucleotide sequence: TGTGCCAGCAGCTTCGACAGGGGGCAGGGCAATCAGCCCCAGCATTTT. Protein sequence: CASSFDRGQGNQPQHF.

Only a few counts were recorded for this clone. This is likely a read error, given that the CDR3 carries no conserved phenylalanine or tryptophan at its end. V and J are TRBV20-1 and TRBJ2-2, with D possibly matching TRBD1 (5 bases). Germline lookup yields CDR1 DFQATT and CDR2 SNEGSKA (reference sequence). The CDR3 is 15 residues long. V was shortened by 3 bases and J by 4 bases, with 15 bases between the two germline ends. DNA of the CDR3: TGCAGTGCTAGTAAGGCAGGGCGAGCCACCGGGGAGCTGTTTTCT. Translation gives CSASKAGRATGELFS.

This clone was detected ten times or more. The V call is TRBV28, the J call TRBJ1-3; 7 bases match TRBD1. The trim removed 10 bases at V and 4 bases at J, leaving 10 bases unmatched. Germline V gives CDR1 MDHEN, CDR2 SYDVKM. There are 14 residues in the CDR3. Here the CDR3 reads CATLVRDSGNTIYF. CDR3 sequence (DNA): TGTGCCACTCTCGTCCGGGACAGCGGAAACACCATATATTTT.

This clone was seen ten or more times. The chain joins TRBV6-5 to TRBJ2-5; no firm D call. In germline, CDR1 is MNHEY, CDR2 SVGAGI. Trimming took 2 bases from V and 3 from J, leaving 7 bases between them. The CDR3 sequence is 13 residues long. The CDR3 sequence: CASSYTEEETQYF. CDR3 coding DNA: TGTGCCAGCAGTTACACAGAGGAAGAGACCCAGTACTTC.

This chain uses TRBV19 with TRBJ2-5; no definite D call. V lost 6 bases and J 4 bases, leaving 18 bases between the germline ends. The CDR3 contains 15 residues. Germline values: CDR1 LNHDA, CDR2 SQIVND (reference sequence). The CDR3 spells CASSPDRVVIETQYF. The CDR3, as DNA: TGTGCCAGTAGCCCCGATAGGGTAGTAATAGAGACCCAGTACTTC. Based on the CDR3 plus reference TRBV19 and TRBJ2-5, the full variable domain is DGGITQSPKYLFRKEGQNVTLSCEQNLNHDAMYWYRQDPGQGLRLIYYSQIVNDFQKGDIAEGYSVSREKKESFPLTVTSAQKNPTAFYLCASSPDRVVIETQYFGPGTRLLVL.

This clone was observed at least ten times. The chain uses TRBV29-1 and TRBJ2-4; D is ambiguous. V lost 3 bases and J lost 7, with 13 bases in between. Germline V lookup: CDR1 SQVTM, CDR2 ANQGSEA. The CDR3 extends over 13 amino acids. DNA of the CDR3: TGCAGCGTTGAGTATCCTTTGACGAACATTCAGTACTTC. Translation gives CSVEYPLTNIQYF. The full variable domain, completed using reference TRBV29-1 and TRBJ2-4, is SAVISQKPSRDICQRGTSLTIQCQVDSQVTMMFWYRQQPGQSLTLIATANQGSEATYESGFVIDKFPISRPNLTFSTLTVSNMSPEDSSIYLCSVEYPLTNIQYFGAGTRLSVL.

Many counts were recorded for this clone. This chain joins TRBV28 and TRBJ2-5; D call uncertain. Germline V gene data show CDR1 as MDHEN and CDR2 as SYDVKM. V lost 6 bases, J lost 7 bases, and 15 bases lay in between. The CDR3 length is 13 residues. As DNA, the CDR3 is TGTGCCAGCAGACCCGACGGGCCCTGGACCCAGTACTTC. Translating it yields CASRPDGPWTQYF.

The rearrangement uses TRBV20-1 and TRBJ2-1; D not certain. Germline values: CDR1 DFQATT, CDR2 SNEGSKA (reference sequence). V lost 0 bases, J lost 5 bases, and 11 bases lay in between. The length of the CDR3 is 14 residues. In DNA, the CDR3 is TGCAGTGCTAGAGAGGCCCCTAGAGACAATGAGCAGTTCTTC. Translation gives CSAREAPRDNEQFF.

Regarding this clone: Relative to the germline gene, one junction end is altered; a read error may explain this. This sequence joins TRBV5-1 and TRBJ2-7; 8 nucleotides match TRBD2. The CDR3 has 17 residues. Germline V lookup: CDR1 SGHRS, CDR2 YFSETQ. CDR3 loop: CASSFSLGRDVSYEPYF. The CDR3 DNA sequence: TGCGCCAGCAGCTTCAGTCTCGGGAGGGACGTCTCATACGAGCCGTACTTC.